This T cell receptor beta chain was identified in a study of blood T cells in healthy people across ages. It was with a sample-barcoded 5' primer and a J-beta primer mix that a second PCR of roughly 7 to 12 cycles was run. CDR3-containing paired-end reads numbering at least 2.5 million came from each sample. TCRdb reprocessed the 5' RACE reads via MiXCR and lists one record per CDR3 protein. The sample holds about 1,500,000 distinct CDR3 sequences, roughly 40% seen once. Each donor had 9 to 10 milliliters of peripheral blood drawn. V lost 2 bases and J lost 7, with 21 bases in between. CDR3 length: 16 amino acids. Germline V gene sequence: CDR1 MNHEY, CDR2 SVGAGI.

Sequencing was carried out using blood. The sequence was collected from a woman between 18 and 30 years old in good health. The chain links TRBV6-5 to TRBJ2-7; D could derive from TRBD1 or TRBD2 (5 bases each). The CDR3 nucleotides read TGTGCCAGCAGTTACAGGGGAGCCAGCTCCTACAATGAGCAGTACTTC. Translating it yields CASSYRGASSYNEQYF.